This TCR beta chain was profiled in a study of siplizumab effects on memory and regulatory T cells. Findings and limits, study-wide: To unstimulated subsets, only a minor fraction of alloreactive clones could be mapped.

The germline gives CDR1 SGDLS, CDR2 YYNGEE. V was shortened by 0 bases and J by 0 bases, with 9 bases between the two germline ends. The CDR3 spans 15 residues. Concerning this clone: Its cognate antigen is unknown.

The method was immunoSEQ multiplex PCR; TCRdb's version includes in-frame clones alone and lacks a portion of them. Among around 100,000 clones listed, about 92% were seen once. Sequenced sample: Tregs sorted from blood. This receptor was identified in a human donor in good health. The chain combines TRBV9 with TRBJ1-1; the D is unclear. Here the CDR3 DNA reads TGTGCCAGCAGCGTAGGACTAGTCGTGAACACTGAAGCTTTCTTT. It is translated as CASSVGLVVNTEAFF.